These 21 T cell receptor beta chains originate from one sample sequenced in a study of T cell responses to AZD1222 COVID-19 vaccine. Assay used: immunoSEQ multiplex PCR; TCRdb lists only in-frame clones, some missing. The data contain more than 150,000 clones, roughly 92% of them singletons. The source was peripheral blood, collected on day 0 of AZD1222 vaccination. The receptors here all came from an adult in good health.

The rearrangement uses TRBV5-1 and TRBJ2-5, with D perhaps TRBD2 (6 bases). The V gene lost 4 bases and the J gene lost 3 bases, with 16 bases spanning the gap. The CDR3 runs 15 residues. Germline V gives CDR1 SGHRS, CDR2 YFSETQ. CDR3 loop: CASSLWREGKETQYF. The CDR3 bases are TGCGCCAGCAGCCTGTGGAGGGAAGGAAAAGAGACCCAGTACTTC.

The rearrangement joins TRBV18 to TRBJ2-3, with D unresolved. Germline V gene sequence: CDR1 KGHSH, CDR2 LQKENI. CDR3 length: 12 amino acids. Trimming stripped 6 bases from V and 7 bases from J, with 11 bases between. CDR3 bases: TGTGCCAGCTCGCCGCCACTCCATACGCAGTATTTT. It codes for CASSPPLHTQYF. The complete variable domain, with remaining parts taken from reference TRBV18 and TRBJ2-3, reads NAGVMQNPRHLVRRRGQEARLRCSPMKGHSHVYWYRQLPEEGLKFMVYLQKENIIDESGMPKERFSAEFPKEGPSILRIQQVVRGDSAAYFCASSPPLHTQYFGPGTRLTVL.

V gene TRBV11-2 combines with J gene TRBJ2-2; 7 positions agree with TRBD1. Germline V gene sequence: CDR1 SGHAT, CDR2 FQNNGV. After removal of 7 bases from V and 5 bases from J, the junction contained 4 bases not matched to a gene. The length of the CDR3 is 13 residues. The CDR3 region is CASNAQGTGELFF. CDR3 DNA sequence: TGTGCCAGCAATGCACAGGGGACCGGGGAGCTGTTTTTT.

The J gene is TRBJ2-7, the V gene TRBV5-8, with D perhaps assigned TRBD1 or TRBD2 (6 bases each). The V end was cut by 7 bases, the J end by 2 bases, with 7 bases between. The CDR3 loop spans 11 amino acids. Germline CDR1 is SGHTS and CDR2 is YDEGEE. The CDR3 loop reads CASGGPYEQYV. CDR3 in DNA: TGTGCCAGCGGGGGGCCCTACGAGCAGTACGTC.

The rearrangement links TRBV6-5 to TRBJ1-2; 8 bases map to TRBD1. CDR1 is MNHEY, CDR2 SVGAGI, per germline. The CDR3 spans 15 residues. Trimming at V came to 5 bases and at J to 11 bases, leaving 16 bases not matched to a gene. The CDR3 is CASSLLTGDLVAYTF. In DNA, the CDR3 is TGTGCCAGCAGTCTCTTGACAGGGGACTTAGTGGCTTACACCTTC.

This clone was detected only once. J is TRBJ2-1 and V is TRBV19; TRBD2 aligns across 8 bases. The junction had 10 bases not matched to a gene; V was cut back by 8 bases and J by 7 bases. The CDR3 length is 14 residues. From germline, CDR1 is LNHDA and CDR2 SQIVND (reference sequence). CDR3 region: CASFSPGGPNEQFF. In nucleotides, the CDR3 is TGTGCCAGTTTTTCCCCGGGGGGGCCGAATGAGCAGTTCTTC.

This chain joins TRBV18 and TRBJ1-1; unclear D gene. Trimming removed 3 bases from V and 3 bases from J, with 17 bases in between. The CDR3 has 16 residues. Germline V gives CDR1 KGHSH, CDR2 LQKENI. DNA for the CDR3: TGTGCCAGCTCACCTCTAGGACTTTACGGGGACACTGAAGCTTTCTTT. Its translation is CASSPLGLYGDTEAFF.

The J gene is TRBJ1-1, the V gene TRBV30; unclear D gene. Germline V lookup: CDR1 GTSNPN, CDR2 SVGIG (reference sequence). The CDR3 is 12 amino acids. The V end lost 0 bases, the J end lost 6 bases, and 8 bases lay between the germline ends. The CDR3 nucleotides are TGTGCCTGGAGTGTCGATGGCCCTGAAGCTTTCTTT. Translated: CAWSVDGPEAFF.

J is TRBJ2-3 and V is TRBV24-1; D might be TRBD1 (5 bases). The V gene's germline CDR1 is KGHDR and CDR2 SFDVKD. The CDR3 runs 12 residues. The ends were cut back, 6 bases at V and 8 bases at J, with 11 bases in the middle. CDR3 loop: CATSTSGPTQYF. Here the CDR3 DNA reads TGTGCCACCAGTACCTCAGGGCCTACGCAGTATTTT.

The gene calls are TRBV6-1 and TRBJ1-5, with a tentative D call TRBD1 (6 bases). Germline values: CDR1 MNHNS, CDR2 SASEGT. Trimming left V 1 base short and J 4 bases short, with 8 bases between. The CDR3 runs 14 residues. The CDR3 sequence: CASSEVDSNQPQHF. CDR3 DNA: TGTGCCAGCAGTGAAGTGGACAGTAATCAGCCCCAGCATTTT.

The rearrangement joins TRBV2 to TRBJ1-2; D is undetermined. The CDR3 covers 10 residues. CDR1 and CDR2 from the germline V gene are SNHLY and FYNNEI. V was cut by 8 bases and J by 4 bases, with 5 bases left in between. CDR3 coding DNA: TGTGCCAGCGTCCGCTATGGCTACACCTTC. The encoded protein is CASVRYGYTF.

This sequence joins TRBV27 and TRBJ1-6; possible D gene TRBD1, 6 bases. Trimming took 2 bases from V and 10 from J, leaving 6 bases between them. CDR1 is MNHEY and CDR2 is SMNVEV in the germline V gene (reference sequence). The CDR3 covers 12 residues. CDR3 sequence: CASSLGGSPLHF. Here the CDR3 DNA reads TGTGCCAGCAGTTTAGGGGGCTCACCCCTCCACTTT.

The chain combines TRBV5-1 with TRBJ1-1; D ambiguous. Germline CDR1 and CDR2: SGHRS and YFSETQ. The CDR3 extends over 16 amino acids. V shed 3 bases and J shed 4 bases, with 19 bases lying between them. The CDR3 DNA sequence: TGCGCCAGCAGCTCGTTACGGCCCGCCGGCGGCACTGAAGCTTTCTTT. It yields the protein CASSSLRPAGGTEAFF.

The chain couples TRBV13 to TRBJ2-7, with D perhaps matching TRBD2 (6 bases). This CDR3 has 16 residues. Germline V gives CDR1 PRHDT, CDR2 FYEKMQ (reference sequence). The V gene lost 4 bases and the J gene lost 3 bases, with 19 bases spanning the gap. CDR3 coding DNA: TGTGCCAGCAGCTACACCGGGACTCACCCTTTCTACGAGCAGTACTTC. It specifies CASSYTGTHPFYEQYF.

The chain joins TRBV2 to TRBJ1-1; D not resolved. CDR3 length: 10 residues. V was clipped by 8 bases and J by 6 bases, with 7 bases between them. Per the germline V gene, CDR1 is SNHLY and CDR2 is FYNNEI. Here the CDR3 reads CASWLAEAFF. Here the CDR3 DNA reads TGTGCCAGCTGGTTAGCTGAAGCTTTCTTT.

The gene calls are TRBV6-2 or TRBV6-3 and TRBJ1-1; a weak D match, TRBD1 (5 bases). The CDR3 is 16 amino acids. Germline values: CDR1 MNHEY, CDR2 SVGEGT. V was trimmed by 2 bases and J by 0 bases, leaving 13 bases between them. CDR3 nucleotides: TGTGCCAGCAGTTACGGAGCGGCGGACATGAACACTGAAGCTTTCTTT. It specifies CASSYGAADMNTEAFF.

The chain joins TRBV5-4 to TRBJ1-1, with TRBD1 matching over 12 bases. The CDR3 contains 15 residues. Germline V lookup: CDR1 SGHNT, CDR2 YYREEE (reference sequence). Unmatched junction bases numbered 7, after V lost 5 bases and J lost 5 bases. DNA of the CDR3: TGTGCCAGCAGGTGGGACAGGGGGCCGGGGACTGAAGCTTTCTTT. Protein product: CASRWDRGPGTEAFF.

The J gene is TRBJ1-6, the V gene TRBV18; no clear D gene. The V end lost 1 base, the J end lost 0 bases, and 13 bases lay between the germline ends. Germline CDR1 and CDR2: KGHSH and LQKENI. This CDR3 contains 18 residues. The CDR3 bases are TGTGCCAGCTCACCACTAGGCCAGACGAGCTCCTATAATTCACCCCTCCACTTT. This codes for CASSPLGQTSSYNSPLHF.

V is TRBV7-9 and J is TRBJ1-2, with D tentatively TRBD1 (5 bases). CDR1 and CDR2 from the germline V gene are SEHNR and FQNEAQ (reference sequence). CDR3 length equals 12 residues. V shed 5 bases and J shed 8 bases, with 12 bases lying between them. The CDR3 DNA sequence: TGTGCCAGCAGCCCGCCTGGGGACGGCTACACCTTC. The encoded protein is CASSPPGDGYTF.

This chain links TRBV27 with TRBJ2-1; D not certain. Trimming stripped 2 bases from V and 4 bases from J, with 12 bases between. From germline, CDR1 is MNHEY and CDR2 SMNVEV (reference sequence). CDR3 length: 15 residues. The CDR3 DNA is TGTGCCAGCAGTTTAAGTGCGAATCGGTACAATGAGCAGTTCTTC. Its protein is CASSLSANRYNEQFF.

The rearrangement links TRBV18 to TRBJ1-1, with 11 bases fitting TRBD1. CDR3 size: 17 residues. Germline V gene data show CDR1 as KGHSH and CDR2 as LQKENI. Trimming took 6 bases from V and 3 from J; bases not matched to a gene: 12. CDR3 sequence reads: CASSVPGTGGGYTEAFF. CDR3 nucleotide sequence: TGTGCCAGCTCTGTCCCCGGGACAGGGGGTGGGTACACTGAAGCTTTCTTT. Looking up the rest from reference TRBV18 and TRBJ1-1 gives the full variable domain: NAGVMQNPRHLVRRRGQEARLRCSPMKGHSHVYWYRQLPEEGLKFMVYLQKENIIDESGMPKERFSAEFPKEGPSILRIQQVVRGDSAAYFCASSVPGTGGGYTEAFFGQGTRLTVV.